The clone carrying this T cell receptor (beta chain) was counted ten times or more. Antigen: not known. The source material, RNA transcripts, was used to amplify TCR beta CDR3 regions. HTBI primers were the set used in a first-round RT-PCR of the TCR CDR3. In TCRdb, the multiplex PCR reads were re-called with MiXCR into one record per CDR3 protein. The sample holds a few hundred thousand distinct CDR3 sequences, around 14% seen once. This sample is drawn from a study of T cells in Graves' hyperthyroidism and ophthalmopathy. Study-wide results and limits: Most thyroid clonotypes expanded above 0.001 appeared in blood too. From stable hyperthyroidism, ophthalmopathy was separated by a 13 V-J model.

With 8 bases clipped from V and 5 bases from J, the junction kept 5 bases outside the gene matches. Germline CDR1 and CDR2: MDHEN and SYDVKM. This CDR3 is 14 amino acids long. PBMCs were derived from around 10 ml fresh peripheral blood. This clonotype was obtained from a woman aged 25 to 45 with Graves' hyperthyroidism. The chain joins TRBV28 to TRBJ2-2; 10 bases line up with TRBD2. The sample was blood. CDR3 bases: TGTGCCAGCCTTACTAGCGGGATTACCGGGGAGCTGTTTTTT. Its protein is CASLTSGITGELFF.